This T cell receptor beta chain was identified in a study of cytomegalovirus exposure and HLA in healthy donors. Sequencing was performed with immunoSEQ multiplex PCR; in TCRdb, only in-frame clones are kept and a portion is missing. The table shows some 170,000 clones, with over 85% occurring only once. Overall study results and limits: A few chains tied to CMV proved CMV antigen-specific in vitro. There were 150 to 200 TCR beta chains listed as cytomegalovirus-associated.

Regarding this clone: Its cognate antigen is unknown.

The CDR3 extends over 18 amino acids. From germline, CDR1 is SGHTA and CDR2 FQGTGA. The V segment lost 10 bases and the J segment 3 bases; nucleotides outside the gene matches: 22. Sequencing input: PBMCs. The genes are TRBV7-3 and TRBJ2-3, with 7 bases aligning to TRBD2. This TCR was recovered from a woman aged 18-30 years in good health and CMV-seropositive. The CDR3 spells CATRPGLGGPHETDTQYF. The CDR3 DNA reads as TGTGCCACCCGCCCCGGACTAGGCGGCCCCCATGAGACAGATACGCAGTATTTT.